These 21 T cell receptor beta chains came from one sample sequenced in a study of T cells expressing NK-cell markers (dated by TCRdb to the early 2020s). Library method: 5' RACE. Sequenced using an Illumina HiSeq 2000. With the reads reprocessed by TCRdb, a single entry stands for each CDR3 protein sequence and no DNA is reported. The sample's table lists a count of approximately 170,000 distinct CDR3 sequences. 20% to 25% of the sample lies in the top ten. Material for sequencing was blood T cells: a sorted CD56 or NKG2C T cell subset, CD4+ or CD8+ T cells, or bulk PBMC T cells (not recorded which). The receptors come from a man aged 18-75 years in good health.

This chain joins TRBV9 and TRBJ1-3. CDR3 length equals 17 residues. CDR1 is SGDLS and CDR2 is YYNGEE in the germline V gene. CDR3 sequence: CASSANRRGSSGNTIYF.

V gene TRBV27 combines with J gene TRBJ2-7. Germline CDR1 is MNHEY and CDR2 is SMNVEV (reference sequence). The CDR3 is 14 amino acids. This chain's CDR3 is CASSIADSSYEQYF.

The gene calls are TRBV6-1 and TRBJ2-5; TCRdb gives TRBD1 as the D gene, but with no DNA this cannot be confirmed. The CDR3 extends over 17 amino acids. Germline V gene sequence: CDR1 MNHNS, CDR2 SASEGT. The CDR3 loop reads CASSEFFGGLRGETQYF.

This chain joins TRBV21-1 and TRBJ2-7. TRBV21-1 counts as a pseudogene. The CDR3 has 12 amino acids. CDR3: CASSPQLYEQYF.

The chain joins TRBV3-1 to TRBJ2-3; the D gene TCRdb calls, TRBD2, cannot be checked with no DNA. This CDR3 contains 17 residues. Looked up from germline, CDR1 is LGHDT and CDR2 is YNNKEL (reference sequence). CDR3 amino acids: CASSQEPSGGNTDTQYF.

The chain is built from TRBV7-9 and TRBJ1-2. The CDR3 runs 13 residues. Germline assignment: CDR1 SEHNR and CDR2 FQNEAQ (reference sequence). Here the CDR3 reads CASSYDEWGGYTF.

The chain has TRBV27 and TRBJ1-5; lacking DNA, the TRBD1 call made by TCRdb goes unchecked. Looked up from germline, CDR1 is MNHEY and CDR2 is SMNVEV (reference sequence). This CDR3 has 13 amino acids. The CDR3 region is CASSLVTRAPQHF.

This chain connects TRBV27 to TRBJ2-3; TCRdb gives TRBD1 as the D gene, but with no DNA this cannot be confirmed. Germline assignment: CDR1 MNHEY and CDR2 SMNVEV (reference sequence). CDR3 length: 16 amino acids. This CDR3 is CASSLSAGQGADTQYF.

J is TRBJ2-1 and V is TRBV7-7; lacking DNA, the TRBD1 call made by TCRdb goes unchecked. Germline V gives CDR1 SSHAT, CDR2 FNYEAQ (reference sequence). This CDR3 comprises 15 residues. The CDR3: CASSRGQGAINEQFF.

The chain has TRBV6-5 and TRBJ1-1; lacking DNA, the TRBD1 call made by TCRdb goes unchecked. Germline V CDR1 and CDR2: MNHEY, SVGAGI. This CDR3 spans 17 amino acids. Here the CDR3 reads CASSYSWDIPAGTEAFF.

The chain has TRBV15 and TRBJ2-5. Looked up from germline, CDR1 is LNHNV and CDR2 is YYDKDF (reference sequence). This CDR3 region has 15 residues. The CDR3: CATRDQRRGRETQYF. Looking up the rest from reference TRBV15 and TRBJ2-5 gives the full variable domain: DAMVIQNPRYQVTQFGKPVTLSCSQTLNHNVMYWYQQKSSQAPKLLFHYYDKDFNNEADTPDNFQSRRPNTSFCFLDIRSPGLGDTAMYLCATRDQRRGRETQYFGPGTRLLVL.

The chain links TRBV10-3 to TRBJ2-7; as DNA is missing, the TRBD1 call by TCRdb cannot be tested. This CDR3 has 14 residues. Germline V gene sequence: CDR1 ENHRY, CDR2 SYGVKD. This CDR3 is CAISEPGQFYEQYF.

V usage is TRBV5-6 and J usage is TRBJ2-5. Germline CDR1 is SGHDT and CDR2 is YYEEEE. This CDR3 contains 16 residues. The CDR3 region is CASSLPSSEIQETQYF.

This chain joins TRBV11-2 and TRBJ1-2. The CDR3 contains 13 residues. Per the germline V gene, CDR1 is SGHAT and CDR2 is FQNNGV. CDR3 region: CASSLVADYGYTF.

The rearrangement joins TRBV15 to TRBJ2-1; as DNA is missing, the TRBD2 call by TCRdb cannot be tested. This CDR3 is built from 21 residues. From germline, CDR1 is LNHNV and CDR2 YYDKDF (reference sequence). CDR3 sequence reads: CATSRDPWTSGGVRTNNEQFF.

The chain couples TRBV7-9 to TRBJ2-7; with no DNA, the TCRdb D assignment of TRBD2 cannot be verified. The CDR3 length is 14 residues. Germline assignment: CDR1 SEHNR and CDR2 FQNEAQ (reference sequence). This CDR3 reads CASSLGDPPHEQYF.

The chain employs TRBV7-8 and TRBJ2-7. CDR3 length: 14 residues. CDR1 and CDR2 from the germline V gene are SGHVS and FQNEAQ. The CDR3 region is CASSLGGFTYEQYF.

This chain joins TRBV27 and TRBJ2-3; lacking DNA, the TRBD1 call made by TCRdb goes unchecked. The CDR3 consists of 18 residues. Looked up from germline, CDR1 is MNHEY and CDR2 is SMNVEV (reference sequence). CDR3 sequence reads: CASSLLAGTGGEGDTQYF.

The rearrangement links TRBV7-9 to TRBJ1-6. The germline V gene encodes CDR1 SEHNR and CDR2 FQNEAQ (reference sequence). CDR3 length equals 13 residues. CDR3 loop: CASSLGSVGPLHF.

J is TRBJ2-3 and V is TRBV5-1; TCRdb picks TRBD1, but there is no DNA to check that call. The CDR3 spans 14 residues. Germline V gives CDR1 SGHRS, CDR2 YFSETQ. This CDR3 is CASSPEGGTDTQYF.

V is TRBV11-2 and J is TRBJ2-2; TCRdb returns TRBD1, unconfirmable since there is no DNA. This CDR3 spans 16 amino acids. Germline V gene data show CDR1 as SGHAT and CDR2 as FQNNGV. The CDR3 is CASSLVLQGHTGELFF.